This T cell receptor beta chain was sequenced in a study of blood T cell repertoires in COVID-19. Study-wide background: Samples came from the United States, Italy and Spain, spanning acute and convalescent COVID-19. Sources were T cells, B-cell-depleted T cells, or PBMCs; the material itself was cDNA or gDNA.

In the source study's methods: Nucleated cell number was recorded as an estimate derived from reference gene primer amplification. Profiled with immunoSEQ multiplex PCR; TCRdb holds only in-frame clones, not every one. V, J and clone size were drawn from that table, and D and trimming were deduced from the DNA. There are approximately 300,000 clones in the sample; roughly 88% occur only once, and under 2% lies in the top ten. V gave up 1 base and J gave up 8 bases; unmatched junction bases: 8. This CDR3 is 15 amino acids long. Germline-derived CDR1 and CDR2 are SGHRS and YFSETQ. The specimen sequenced was peripheral blood. The TCR originated in a woman aged 50 to 60 with acute or convalescent COVID-19. The chain recombines TRBV5-1 with TRBJ2-1; 8 nucleotides agree with TRBD2. The DNA of the CDR3 is TGCGCCAGCAGCTTGACACGGGAGGGGTTTGATGAGCAGTTCTTC. It is translated as CASSLTREGFDEQFF. Full variable domain (outside the CDR3, taken from reference TRBV5-1 and TRBJ2-1): KAGVTQTPRYLIKTRGQQVTLSCSPISGHRSVSWYQQTPGQGLQFLFEYFSETQRNKGNFPGRFSGRQFSNSRSEMNVSTLELGDSALYLCASSLTREGFDEQFFGPGTRLTVL.